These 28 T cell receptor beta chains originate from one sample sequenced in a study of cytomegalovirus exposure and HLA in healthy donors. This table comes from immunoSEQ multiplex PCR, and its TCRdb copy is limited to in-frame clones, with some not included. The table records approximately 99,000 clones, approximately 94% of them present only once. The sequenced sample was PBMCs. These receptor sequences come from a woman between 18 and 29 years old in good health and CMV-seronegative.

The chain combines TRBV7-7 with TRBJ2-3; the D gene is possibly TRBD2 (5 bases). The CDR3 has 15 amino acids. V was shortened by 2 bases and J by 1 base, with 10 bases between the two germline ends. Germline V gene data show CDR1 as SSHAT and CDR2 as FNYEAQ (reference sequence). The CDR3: CASSLTSFGTDTQYF. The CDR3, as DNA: TGTGCCAGCAGCTTAACTAGTTTTGGCACAGATACGCAGTATTTT.

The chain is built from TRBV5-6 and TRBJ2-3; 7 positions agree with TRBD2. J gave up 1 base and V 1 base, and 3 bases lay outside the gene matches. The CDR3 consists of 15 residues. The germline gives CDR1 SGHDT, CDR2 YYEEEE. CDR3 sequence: CASSLWGGGTDTQYF. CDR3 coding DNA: TGTGCCAGCAGCTTGTGGGGGGGAGGCACAGATACGCAGTATTTT.

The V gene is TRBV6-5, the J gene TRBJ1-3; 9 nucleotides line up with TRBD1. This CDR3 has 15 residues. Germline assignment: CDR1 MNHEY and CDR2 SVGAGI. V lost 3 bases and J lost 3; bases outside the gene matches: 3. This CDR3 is CASSYLGQGGNTIYF. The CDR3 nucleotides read TGTGCCAGCAGTTATTTGGGACAGGGTGGAAACACCATATATTTT.

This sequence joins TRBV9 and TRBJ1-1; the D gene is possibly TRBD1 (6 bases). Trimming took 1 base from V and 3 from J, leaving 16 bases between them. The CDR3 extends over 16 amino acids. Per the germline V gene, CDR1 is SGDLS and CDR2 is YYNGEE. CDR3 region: CASSVPRGFLYTEAFF. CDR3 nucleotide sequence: TGTGCCAGCAGCGTACCTAGGGGGTTTCTGTACACTGAAGCTTTCTTT.

The CDR3 loop is CASSIAGLDEQFF. The CDR3 DNA sequence: TGTGCCAGTAGTATTGCGGGTCTGGATGAGCAGTTCTTC. The chain joins TRBV19 to TRBJ2-1, with D possibly matching TRBD2 (5 bases). Trimming left V 3 bases short and J 8 bases short, with 11 bases between. Germline V gene sequence: CDR1 LNHDA, CDR2 SQIVND (reference sequence). The CDR3 sequence is 13 residues long.

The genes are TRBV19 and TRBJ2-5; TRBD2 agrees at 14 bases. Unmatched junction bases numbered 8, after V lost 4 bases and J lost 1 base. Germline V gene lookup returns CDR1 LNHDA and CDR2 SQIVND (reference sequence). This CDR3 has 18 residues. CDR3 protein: CASSKPGLAGVLQETQYF. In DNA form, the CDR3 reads TGTGCCAGTAGTAAGCCGGGACTAGCGGGGGTCCTCCAAGAGACCCAGTACTTC. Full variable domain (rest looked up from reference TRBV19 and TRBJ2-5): DGGITQSPKYLFRKEGQNVTLSCEQNLNHDAMYWYRQDPGQGLRLIYYSQIVNDFQKGDIAEGYSVSREKKESFPLTVTSAQKNPTAFYLCASSKPGLAGVLQETQYFGPGTRLLVL.

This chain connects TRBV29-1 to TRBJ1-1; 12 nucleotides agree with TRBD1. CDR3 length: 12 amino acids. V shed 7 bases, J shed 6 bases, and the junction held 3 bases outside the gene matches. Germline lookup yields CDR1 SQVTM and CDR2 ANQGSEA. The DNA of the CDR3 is TGCAGCGGGGACAGGGGGCTTGCTGAAGCTTTCTTT. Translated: CSGDRGLAEAFF.

This CDR3 reads CASSLAGGADTQYF. The CDR3 nucleotides read TGTGCCAGCAGCTTAGCGGGGGGGGCAGATACGCAGTATTTT. This sequence joins TRBV7-9 and TRBJ2-3, with 7 bases lining up with TRBD2. This CDR3 contains 14 residues. CDR1 and CDR2 from the germline V gene are SEHNR and FQNEAQ (reference sequence). The V gene end was trimmed by 0 bases and the J gene end by 4 bases; junction bases not matched to a gene: 1.

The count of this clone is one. In DNA, the CDR3 is TGTGCCAGCAGCGTGTTGGAGGGGGCTAGGGGAAACACCATATATTTT. It yields the protein CASSVLEGARGNTIYF. The J gene is TRBJ1-3, the V gene TRBV11-2, with 7 bases fitting TRBD1. CDR1 SGHAT and CDR2 FQNNGV come from the germline V gene. V lost 5 bases, J lost 4 bases, and 11 bases stayed unmatched. The CDR3 spans 16 residues.

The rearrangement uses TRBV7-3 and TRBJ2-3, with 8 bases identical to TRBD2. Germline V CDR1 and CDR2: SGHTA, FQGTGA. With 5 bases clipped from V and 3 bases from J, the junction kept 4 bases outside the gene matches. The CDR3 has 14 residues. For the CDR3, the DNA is TGTGCCAGCAGCCATACTAGCGGAACAGATACGCAGTATTTT. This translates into CASSHTSGTDTQYF. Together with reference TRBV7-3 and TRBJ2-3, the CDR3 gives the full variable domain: GAGVSQTPSNKVTEKGKYVELRCDPISGHTALYWYRQSLGQGPEFLIYFQGTGAADDSGLPNDRFFAVRPEGSVSTLKIQRTERGDSAVYLCASSHTSGTDTQYFGPGTRLTVL.

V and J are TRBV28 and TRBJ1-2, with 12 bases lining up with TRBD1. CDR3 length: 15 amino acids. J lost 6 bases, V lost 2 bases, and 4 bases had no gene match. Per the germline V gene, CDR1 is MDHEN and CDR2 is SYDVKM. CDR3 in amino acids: CASSLRDRGPHGYTF. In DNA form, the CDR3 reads TGTGCCAGCAGTTTACGGGACAGGGGGCCCCATGGCTACACCTTC.

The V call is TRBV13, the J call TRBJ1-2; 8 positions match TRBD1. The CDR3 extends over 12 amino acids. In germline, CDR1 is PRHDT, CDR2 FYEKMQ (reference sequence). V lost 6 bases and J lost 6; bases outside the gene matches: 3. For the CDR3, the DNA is TGTGCCAGCAGTATACAGGGGGATGGCTACACCTTC. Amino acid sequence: CASSIQGDGYTF.

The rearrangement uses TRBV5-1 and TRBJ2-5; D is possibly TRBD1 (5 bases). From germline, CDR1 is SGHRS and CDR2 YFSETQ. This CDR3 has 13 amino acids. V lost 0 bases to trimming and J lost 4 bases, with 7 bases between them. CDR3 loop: CASSLAGSETQYF. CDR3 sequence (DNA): TGCGCCAGCAGCTTGGCAGGGTCAGAGACCCAGTACTTC.

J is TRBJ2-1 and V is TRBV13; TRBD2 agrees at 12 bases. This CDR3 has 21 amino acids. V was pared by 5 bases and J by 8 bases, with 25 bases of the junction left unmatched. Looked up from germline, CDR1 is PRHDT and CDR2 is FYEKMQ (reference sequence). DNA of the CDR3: TGTGCCAGCAGCCTAAGGGGTGAGCTAGCGGGGGGGCTATACCCTTTCGATGAGCAGTTCTTC. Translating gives CASSLRGELAGGLYPFDEQFF.

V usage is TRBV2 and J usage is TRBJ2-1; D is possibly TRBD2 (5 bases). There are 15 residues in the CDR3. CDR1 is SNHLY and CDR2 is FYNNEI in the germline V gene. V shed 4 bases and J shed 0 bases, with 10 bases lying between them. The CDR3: CASSGEWSSYNEQFF. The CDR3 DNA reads TGTGCCAGCAGTGGGGAGTGGAGCTCCTACAATGAGCAGTTCTTC.

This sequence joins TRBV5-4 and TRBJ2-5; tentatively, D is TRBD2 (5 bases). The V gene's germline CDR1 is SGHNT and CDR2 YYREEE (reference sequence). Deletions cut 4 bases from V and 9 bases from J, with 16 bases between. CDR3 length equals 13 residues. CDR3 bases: TGTGCCAGCAGCGTTGACTACCTTGCGGCCCAGTACTTC. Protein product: CASSVDYLAAQYF.

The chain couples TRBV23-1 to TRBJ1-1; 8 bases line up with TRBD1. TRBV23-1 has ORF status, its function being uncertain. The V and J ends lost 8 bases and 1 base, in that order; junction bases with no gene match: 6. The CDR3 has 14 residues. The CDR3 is CASGRTGRNTEAFF. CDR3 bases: TGCGCCAGCGGTCGGACAGGGCGGAACACTGAAGCTTTCTTT.

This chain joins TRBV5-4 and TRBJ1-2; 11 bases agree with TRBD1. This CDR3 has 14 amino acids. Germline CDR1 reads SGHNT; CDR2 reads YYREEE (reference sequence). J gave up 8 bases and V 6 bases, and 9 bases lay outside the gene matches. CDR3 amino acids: CASTYGQGALGYTF. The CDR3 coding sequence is TGTGCCAGCACCTATGGACAGGGGGCGCTAGGCTACACCTTC.

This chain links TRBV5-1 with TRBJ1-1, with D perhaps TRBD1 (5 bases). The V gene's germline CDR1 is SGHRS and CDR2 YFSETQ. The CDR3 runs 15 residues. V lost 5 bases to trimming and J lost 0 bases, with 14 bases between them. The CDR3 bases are TGCGCCAGCAGGAAACAGGAAACCATGAACACTGAAGCTTTCTTT. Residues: CASRKQETMNTEAFF. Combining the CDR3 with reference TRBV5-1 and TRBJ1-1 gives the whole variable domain KAGVTQTPRYLIKTRGQQVTLSCSPISGHRSVSWYQQTPGQGLQFLFEYFSETQRNKGNFPGRFSGRQFSNSRSEMNVSTLELGDSALYLCASRKQETMNTEAFFGQGTRLTVV.

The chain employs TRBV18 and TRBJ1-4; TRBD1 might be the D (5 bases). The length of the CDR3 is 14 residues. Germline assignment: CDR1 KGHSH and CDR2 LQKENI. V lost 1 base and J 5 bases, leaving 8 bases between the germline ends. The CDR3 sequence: CASSPLAGNEKLFF. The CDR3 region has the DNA TGTGCCAGCTCACCACTCGCAGGGAATGAAAAACTGTTTTTT.

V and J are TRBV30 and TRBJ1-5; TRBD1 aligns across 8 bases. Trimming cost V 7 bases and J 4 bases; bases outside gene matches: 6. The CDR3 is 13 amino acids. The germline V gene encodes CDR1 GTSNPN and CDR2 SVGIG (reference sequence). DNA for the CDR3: TGTGCCTACGGGGGACAGGATAATCAGCCCCAGCATTTT. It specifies CAYGGQDNQPQHF. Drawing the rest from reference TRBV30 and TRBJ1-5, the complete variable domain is SQTIHQWPATLVQPVGSPLSLECTVEGTSNPNLYWYRQAAGRGLQLLFYSVGIGQISSEVPQNLSASRPQDRQFILSSKKLLLSDSGFYLCAYGGQDNQPQHFGDGTRLSIL.

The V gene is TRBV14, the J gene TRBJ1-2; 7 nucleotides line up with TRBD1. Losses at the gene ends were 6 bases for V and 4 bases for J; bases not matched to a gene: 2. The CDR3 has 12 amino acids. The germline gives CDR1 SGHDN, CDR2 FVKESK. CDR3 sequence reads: CASRRDSYGYTF. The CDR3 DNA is TGTGCCAGCAGGCGGGACAGCTATGGCTACACCTTC.

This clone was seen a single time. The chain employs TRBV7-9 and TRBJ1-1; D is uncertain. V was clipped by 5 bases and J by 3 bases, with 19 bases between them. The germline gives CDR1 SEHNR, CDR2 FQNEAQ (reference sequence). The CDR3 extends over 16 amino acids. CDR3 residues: CASSLTGPLGDTEAFF. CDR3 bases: TGTGCCAGCAGCCTGACGGGTCCCCTCGGGGACACTGAAGCTTTCTTT. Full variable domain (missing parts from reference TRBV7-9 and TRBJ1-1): DTGVSQNPRHKITKRGQNVTFRCDPISEHNRLYWYRQTLGQGPEFLTYFQNEAQLEKSRLLSDRFSAERPKGSFSTLEIQRTEQGDSAMYLCASSLTGPLGDTEAFFGQGTRLTVV.

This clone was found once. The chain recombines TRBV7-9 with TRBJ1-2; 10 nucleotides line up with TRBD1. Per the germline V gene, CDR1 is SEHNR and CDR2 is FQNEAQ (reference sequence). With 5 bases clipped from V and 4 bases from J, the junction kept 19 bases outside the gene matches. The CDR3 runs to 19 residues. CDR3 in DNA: TGTGCCAGCAGCCCCCGCGGCGACAGGGGGCCGCGTTTTACCTATGGCTACACCTTC. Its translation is CASSPRGDRGPRFTYGYTF.

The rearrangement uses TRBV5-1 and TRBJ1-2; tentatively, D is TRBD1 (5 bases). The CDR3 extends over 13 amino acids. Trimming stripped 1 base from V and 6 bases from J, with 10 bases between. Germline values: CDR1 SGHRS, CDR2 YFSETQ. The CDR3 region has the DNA TGCGCCAGCAGCTTGAAGCAGGGTGATGGCTACACCTTC. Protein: CASSLKQGDGYTF. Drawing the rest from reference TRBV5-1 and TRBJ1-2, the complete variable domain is KAGVTQTPRYLIKTRGQQVTLSCSPISGHRSVSWYQQTPGQGLQFLFEYFSETQRNKGNFPGRFSGRQFSNSRSEMNVSTLELGDSALYLCASSLKQGDGYTFGSGTRLTVV.

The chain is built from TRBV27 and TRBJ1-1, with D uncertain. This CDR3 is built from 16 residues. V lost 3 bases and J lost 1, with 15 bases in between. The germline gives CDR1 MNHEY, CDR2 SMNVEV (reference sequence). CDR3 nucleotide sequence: TGTGCCAGCAGTTTTAACCAGGTACCATGGAACACTGAAGCTTTCTTT. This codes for CASSFNQVPWNTEAFF.

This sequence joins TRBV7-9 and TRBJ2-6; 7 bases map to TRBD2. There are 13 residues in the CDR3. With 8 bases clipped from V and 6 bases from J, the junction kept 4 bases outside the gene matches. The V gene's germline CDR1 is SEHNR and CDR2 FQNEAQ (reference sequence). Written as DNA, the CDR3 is TGTGCCAGCGCCGGGGGGTTGGCCAACGTCCTGACTTTC. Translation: CASAGGLANVLTF.

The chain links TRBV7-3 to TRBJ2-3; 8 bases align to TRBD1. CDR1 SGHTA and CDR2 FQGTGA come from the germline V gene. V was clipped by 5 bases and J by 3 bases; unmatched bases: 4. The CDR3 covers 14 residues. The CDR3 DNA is TGTGCCAGCAGCCGACAGGGGAGAACAGATACGCAGTATTTT. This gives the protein CASSRQGRTDTQYF.